This T cell receptor beta chain is drawn from a study of spatial heterogeneity in lung cancer. Study-wide context: The correlation between TCR transcript counts in tumor regions and a T cell module score from matched bulk RNA-seq was strong. Unique TCR and UMI combinations averaged more than ten appearances each in raw reads.

Unmatched junction bases numbered 16, after V lost 11 bases and J lost 7 bases. The length of the CDR3 is 15 residues. The germline V gene has CDR1 MDHEN and CDR2 SYDVKM. Study results and limitations: Counts of expanded alpha and beta TCRs within tumors tracked the tumor nonsynonymous mutation count.

This clonotype was seen only a few times. What it binds is unknown. The time point denotes: sample taken at primary tumor resection. Individually, TCR cDNA molecules were each labelled with a unique molecular identifier. TCRdb reprocessed the 5' RACE reads with MiXCR, giving one entry per CDR3 protein. The sample includes about 5,700 distinct CDR3 sequences, more than 20% of them seen just once. The sequence was collected from a male donor with early-stage non-small cell lung cancer. This chain links TRBV28 with TRBJ2-1; TRBD1 matches 8 bases. The specimen was lung tumor tissue, collected at surgery. The CDR3 sequence: CAARTGIHWENEQFF. The CDR3 region has the DNA TGTGCCGCCCGGACAGGGATCCATTGGGAGAATGAGCAGTTCTTC.